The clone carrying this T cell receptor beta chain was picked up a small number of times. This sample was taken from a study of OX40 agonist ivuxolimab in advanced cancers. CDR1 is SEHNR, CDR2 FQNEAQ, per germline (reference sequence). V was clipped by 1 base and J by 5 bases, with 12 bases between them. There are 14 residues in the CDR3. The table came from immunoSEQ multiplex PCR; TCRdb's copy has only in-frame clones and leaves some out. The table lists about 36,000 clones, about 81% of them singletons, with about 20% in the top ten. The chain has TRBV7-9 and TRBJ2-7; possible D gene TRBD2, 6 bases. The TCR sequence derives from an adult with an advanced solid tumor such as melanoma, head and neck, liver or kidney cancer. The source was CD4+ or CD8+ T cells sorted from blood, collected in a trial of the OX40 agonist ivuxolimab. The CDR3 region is CASSLELAYHEQYF. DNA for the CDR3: TGTGCCAGCAGCTTAGAACTAGCTTACCACGAGCAGTACTTC.